This TCR beta chain was profiled in a study of Graves' ophthalmopathy and Graves' hyperthyroidism. General study findings and limits: Most thyroid-expanded clonotypes exceeding 0.001 frequency were also found in blood.

RNA transcripts provided the template for amplifying TCR beta CDR3 regions. HTBI primers primed a first-round RT-PCR, and a second-round multiplex PCR followed. TCRdb fed the multiplex PCR reads into MiXCR, producing one record per CDR3 protein. The data contain 900,000 to 1,200,000 distinct CDR3 sequences, about two fifths of them singletons. V was trimmed by 1 base and J by 5 bases, leaving 16 bases between them. The CDR3 extends over 16 amino acids. From germline, CDR1 is SGHTA and CDR2 FQGNSA. Of note for this clonotype: As yet, its antigen is unknown.

This sequence originates from an adult man with Graves' hyperthyroidism. The sequenced sample was peripheral blood or thyroid tissue (not recorded which). The chain has TRBV7-2 and TRBJ2-3, with TRBD2 as a possible D gene (7 bases). DNA of the CDR3: TGTGCCAGCAGCTTAGTTGGGGGGGGCTGGGAAGATACGCAGTATTTT. Residues: CASSLVGGGWEDTQYF. The full variable domain, its missing parts supplied by reference TRBV7-2 and TRBJ2-3, is GAGVSQSPSNKVTEKGKDVELRCDPISGHTALYWYRQSLGQGLEFLIYFQGNSAPDKSGLPSDRFSAERTGGSVSTLTIQRTQQEDSAVYLCASSLVGGGWEDTQYFGPGTRLTVL.